Listed here are 10 T cell receptor beta chains from one sample, sequenced in a study of Graves' ophthalmopathy and Graves' hyperthyroidism. RNA transcripts were the source from which TCR beta CDR3 regions were amplified. RT-PCR with HTBI primers came first, then second-round multiplex PCR. From the multiplex PCR reads, TCRdb called clonotypes with MiXCR, one entry per CDR3 protein. The table has about 1.2 million distinct CDR3 sequences, about two fifths seen once; the top ten hold more than 9.5%. The sample consisted of peripheral blood or thyroid tissue (not recorded which). The receptors were sampled from an adult man with Graves' hyperthyroidism.

The CDR3 sequence is CASSLRPSGDDEQFF. DNA for the CDR3: TGTGCCAGCAGCTTACGGCCTAGCGGGGATGATGAGCAGTTCTTC. The chain links TRBV7-9 to TRBJ2-1, with TRBD2 matching over 9 bases. With 2 bases clipped from V and 8 bases from J, the junction kept 7 bases outside the gene matches. There are 15 residues in the CDR3. CDR1 and CDR2 from the germline V gene are SEHNR and FQNEAQ (reference sequence).

This clonotype showed up just once. The chain recombines TRBV20-1 with TRBJ2-6, with TRBD2 matching over 7 bases. In germline, CDR1 is DFQATT, CDR2 SNEGSKA (reference sequence). V shed 4 bases and J 3 bases; nucleotides not matched to a gene: 3. CDR3 length equals 14 residues. This chain's CDR3 is CSAMGGYGANVLTF. In DNA form, the CDR3 reads TGCAGTGCTATGGGGGGGTATGGGGCCAACGTCCTGACTTTC.

In its sample, this clonotype was seen many times. The rearrangement uses TRBV10-3 and TRBJ1-2; D gene unclear. The germline CDR1 and CDR2 sequences are ENHRY and SYGVKD. Trimming removed 4 bases from V and 2 bases from J, with 8 bases in between. The CDR3 spans 13 residues. This CDR3 reads CAISAVINYGYTF. The CDR3 bases are TGTGCCATCAGTGCCGTGATAAACTATGGCTACACCTTC.

This clonotype was picked up a small number of times. This chain joins TRBV28 and TRBJ2-7; D is possibly TRBD2 (5 bases). This CDR3 region has 15 residues. CDR1 is MDHEN, CDR2 SYDVKM, per germline. V dropped 5 bases and J dropped 0 bases, with 14 bases sitting between them. CDR3 sequence (DNA): TGTGCCAGCAGTCCCAGCGGAGCCAGCTCCTACGAGCAGTACTTC. Translated: CASSPSGASSYEQYF.

This rearrangement joins TRBV7-9 to TRBJ2-7; TRBD2 matches at 10 bases. J gave up 2 bases and V 11 bases, and 18 bases lay outside the gene matches. The germline gives CDR1 SEHNR, CDR2 FQNEAQ (reference sequence). This CDR3 has 17 residues. CDR3 bases: TGTGCCGGTTCCGGGACTAGCGCAAATCCGAGCGCCTACGAGCAGTACTTC. Its protein product is CAGSGTSANPSAYEQYF.

In this sample, this clonotype turned up a few times. The V gene is TRBV7-2, the J gene TRBJ2-7; weak D call: TRBD2 (7 bases). This CDR3 has 15 amino acids. The V end lost 6 bases, the J end lost 6 bases, and 21 bases lay between the germline ends. CDR1 and CDR2 (germline): SGHTA, FQGNSA. CDR3 DNA: TGTGCCAGCAGTAGAGGGGGGGCTGGAGGCGGCGAGCAGTACTTC. It translates to CASSRGGAGGGEQYF.

The chain combines TRBV10-3 with TRBJ2-2, with TRBD1 as a possible D gene (7 bases). The germline V gene encodes CDR1 ENHRY and CDR2 SYGVKD. The CDR3 covers 19 residues. The V and J ends lost 10 bases and 4 bases respectively, with 31 bases between them. CDR3 sequence (DNA): TGTGCCAGCAGCCCTCATGGACAGGTATTCGGGAGAGGCACCGGGGAGCTGTTTTTT. The encoded protein is CASSPHGQVFGRGTGELFF.

This clonotype was observed a few times. This chain links TRBV5-4 with TRBJ2-2; D is unresolved. CDR1 and CDR2 from the germline V gene are SGHNT and YYREEE (reference sequence). This CDR3 contains 12 residues. The V and J ends lost 6 bases and 8 bases respectively, with 11 bases between them. The CDR3 here is CASTYNGGELFF. Written as DNA, the CDR3 is TGTGCCAGCACCTATAATGGGGGGGAGCTGTTTTTT.

Comments on this clonotype: A read error may be the cause here, since a much bigger clone is one base away. The genes are TRBV19 and TRBJ1-2; a possible D gene is TRBD1 (6 bases). This CDR3 is built from 17 residues. CDR1 and CDR2 (germline): LNHDA, SQIVND (reference sequence). CDR3 in DNA: TGTGCCAGTAGAGTCACGGGACAACCCCTCTCCGGCTATGGCCACACCTTC. Its translation is CASRVTGQPLSGYGHTF. Combining the CDR3 with reference TRBV19 and TRBJ1-2 gives the whole variable domain DGGITQSPKYLFRKEGQNVTLSCEQNLNHDAMYWYRQDPGQGLRLIYYSQIVNDFQKGDIAEGYSVSREKKESFPLTVTSAQKNPTAFYLCASRVTGQPLSGYGHTFGSGTRLTVV.

This chain connects TRBV20-1 to TRBJ2-5, with 8 nucleotides matching TRBD2. Germline assignment: CDR1 DFQATT and CDR2 SNEGSKA (reference sequence). J gave up 1 base and V 6 bases, and 13 bases lay outside the gene matches. The CDR3 loop spans 16 amino acids. CDR3 region: CSALRGVAGFQETQYF. CDR3 coding DNA: TGCAGTGCACTCCGGGGGGTAGCGGGGTTCCAAGAGACCCAGTACTTC.